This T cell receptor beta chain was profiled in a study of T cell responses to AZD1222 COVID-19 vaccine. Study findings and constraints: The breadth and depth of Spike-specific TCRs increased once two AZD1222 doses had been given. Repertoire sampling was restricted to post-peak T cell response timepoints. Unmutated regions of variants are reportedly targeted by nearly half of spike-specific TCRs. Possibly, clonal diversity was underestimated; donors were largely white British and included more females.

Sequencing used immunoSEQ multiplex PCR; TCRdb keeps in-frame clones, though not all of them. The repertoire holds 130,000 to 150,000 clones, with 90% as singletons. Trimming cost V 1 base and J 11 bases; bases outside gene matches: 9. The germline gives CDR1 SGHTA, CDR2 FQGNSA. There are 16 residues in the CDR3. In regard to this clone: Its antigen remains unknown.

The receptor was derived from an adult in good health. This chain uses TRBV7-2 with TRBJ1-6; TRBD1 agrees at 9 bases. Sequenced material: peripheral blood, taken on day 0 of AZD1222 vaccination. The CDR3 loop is CASSLVPRDRDTPLHF. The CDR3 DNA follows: TGTGCCAGCAGCTTAGTTCCCCGGGACAGGGATACACCCCTCCACTTT.